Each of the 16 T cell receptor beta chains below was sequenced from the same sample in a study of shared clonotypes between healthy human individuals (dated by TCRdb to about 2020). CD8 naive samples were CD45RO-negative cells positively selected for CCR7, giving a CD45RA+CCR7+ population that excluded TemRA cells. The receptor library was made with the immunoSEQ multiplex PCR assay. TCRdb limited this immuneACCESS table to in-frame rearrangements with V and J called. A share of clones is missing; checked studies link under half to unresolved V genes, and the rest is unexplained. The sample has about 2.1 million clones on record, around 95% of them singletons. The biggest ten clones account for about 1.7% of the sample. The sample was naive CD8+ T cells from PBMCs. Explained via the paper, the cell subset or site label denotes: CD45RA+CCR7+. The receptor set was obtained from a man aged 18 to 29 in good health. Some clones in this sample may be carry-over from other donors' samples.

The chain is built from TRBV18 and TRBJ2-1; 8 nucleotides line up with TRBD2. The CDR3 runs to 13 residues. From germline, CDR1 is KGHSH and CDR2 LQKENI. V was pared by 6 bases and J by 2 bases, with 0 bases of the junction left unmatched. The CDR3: CASSSGTYNEQFF. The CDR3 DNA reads TGTGCCAGCTCTAGCGGGACCTACAATGAGCAGTTCTTC.

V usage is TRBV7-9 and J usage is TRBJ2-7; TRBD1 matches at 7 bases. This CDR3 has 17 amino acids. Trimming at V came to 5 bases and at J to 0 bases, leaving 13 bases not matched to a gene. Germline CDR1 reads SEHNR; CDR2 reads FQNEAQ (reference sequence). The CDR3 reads CASSQIDEGDSSYEQYF. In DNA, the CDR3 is TGTGCCAGCAGCCAAATAGATGAGGGGGACAGCTCCTACGAGCAGTACTTC.

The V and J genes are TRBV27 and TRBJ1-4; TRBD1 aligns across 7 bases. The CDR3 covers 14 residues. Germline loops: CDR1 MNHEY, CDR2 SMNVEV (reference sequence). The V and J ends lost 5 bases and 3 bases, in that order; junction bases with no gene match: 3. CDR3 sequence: CASSPGQSNEKLFF. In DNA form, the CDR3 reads TGTGCCAGCAGTCCGGGACAGTCTAATGAAAAACTGTTTTTT.

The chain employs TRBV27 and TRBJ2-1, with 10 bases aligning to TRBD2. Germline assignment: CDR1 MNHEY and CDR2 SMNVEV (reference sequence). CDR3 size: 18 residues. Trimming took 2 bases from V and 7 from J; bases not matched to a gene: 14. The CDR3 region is CASSLLALAGLRWNEQFF. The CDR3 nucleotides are TGTGCCAGCAGTTTACTTGCACTAGCGGGACTCCGATGGAATGAGCAGTTCTTC.

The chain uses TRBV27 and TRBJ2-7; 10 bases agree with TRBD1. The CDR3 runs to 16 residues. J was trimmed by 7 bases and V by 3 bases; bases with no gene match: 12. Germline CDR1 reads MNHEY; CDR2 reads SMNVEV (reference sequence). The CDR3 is CASSLNLETGGWEQYF. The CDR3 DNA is TGTGCCAGCAGTTTGAATTTAGAGACAGGGGGCTGGGAGCAGTACTTC.

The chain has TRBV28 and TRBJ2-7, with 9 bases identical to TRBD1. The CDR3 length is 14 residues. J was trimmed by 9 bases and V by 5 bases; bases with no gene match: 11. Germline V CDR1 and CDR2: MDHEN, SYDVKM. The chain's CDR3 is CASSPGQGLRWQYF. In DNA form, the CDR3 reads TGTGCCAGCAGTCCGGGACAGGGACTACGATGGCAGTACTTC.

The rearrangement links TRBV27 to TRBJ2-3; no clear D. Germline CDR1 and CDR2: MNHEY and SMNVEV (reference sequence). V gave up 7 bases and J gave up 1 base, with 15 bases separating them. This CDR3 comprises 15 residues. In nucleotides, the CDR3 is TGTGCCAGCAATCCTATCCCCTACGGCACAGATACGCAGTATTTT. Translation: CASNPIPYGTDTQYF.

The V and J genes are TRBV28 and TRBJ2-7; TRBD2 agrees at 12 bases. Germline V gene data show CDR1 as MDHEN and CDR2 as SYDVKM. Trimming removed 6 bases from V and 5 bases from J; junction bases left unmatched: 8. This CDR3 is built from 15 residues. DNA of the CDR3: TGTGCCAGCAGGGTAACCGGACTAGCGGGACACGAGCAGTACTTC. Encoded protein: CASRVTGLAGHEQYF.

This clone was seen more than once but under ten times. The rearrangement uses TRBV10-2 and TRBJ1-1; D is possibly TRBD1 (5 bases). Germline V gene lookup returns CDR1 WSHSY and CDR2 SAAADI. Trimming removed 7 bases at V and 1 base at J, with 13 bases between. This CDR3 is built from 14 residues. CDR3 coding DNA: TGCGCCAGCATCCCCAGGGTTGCGAACACTGAAGCTTTCTTT. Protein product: CASIPRVANTEAFF.

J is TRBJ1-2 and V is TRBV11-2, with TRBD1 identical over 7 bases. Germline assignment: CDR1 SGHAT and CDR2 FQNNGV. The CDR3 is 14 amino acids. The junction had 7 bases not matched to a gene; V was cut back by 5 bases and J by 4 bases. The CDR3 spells CASSATGQLYGYTF. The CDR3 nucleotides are TGTGCCAGCAGCGCAACGGGACAGCTCTATGGCTACACCTTC. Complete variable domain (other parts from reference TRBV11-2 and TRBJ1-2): EAGVAQSPRYKIIEKRQSVAFWCNPISGHATLYWYQQILGQGPKLLIQFQNNGVVDDSQLPKDRFSAERLKGVDSTLKIQPAKLEDSAVYLCASSATGQLYGYTFGSGTRLTVV.

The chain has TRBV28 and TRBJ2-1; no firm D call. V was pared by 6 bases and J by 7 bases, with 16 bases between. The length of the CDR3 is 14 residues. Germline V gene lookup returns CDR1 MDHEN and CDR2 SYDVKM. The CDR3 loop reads CASSHLRVTNEQFF. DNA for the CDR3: TGTGCCAGCAGCCACCTCCGGGTCACTAATGAGCAGTTCTTC.

CDR3: CASSGDLSYNEQFF. Written as DNA, the CDR3 is TGTGCCAGCAGCGGGGACCTATCCTACAATGAGCAGTTCTTC. J is TRBJ2-1 and V is TRBV9, with D perhaps assigned TRBD1 or TRBD2 (5 bases each). The CDR3 is 14 amino acids. V dropped 3 bases and J dropped 1 base, with 8 bases sitting between them. In germline, CDR1 is SGDLS, CDR2 YYNGEE.

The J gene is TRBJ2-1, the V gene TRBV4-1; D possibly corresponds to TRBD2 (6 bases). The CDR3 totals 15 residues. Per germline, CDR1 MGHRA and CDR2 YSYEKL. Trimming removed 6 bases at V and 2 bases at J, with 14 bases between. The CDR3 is CASSRTSSTYNEQFF. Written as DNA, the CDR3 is TGCGCCAGCAGTCGAACTAGCAGCACCTACAATGAGCAGTTCTTC.

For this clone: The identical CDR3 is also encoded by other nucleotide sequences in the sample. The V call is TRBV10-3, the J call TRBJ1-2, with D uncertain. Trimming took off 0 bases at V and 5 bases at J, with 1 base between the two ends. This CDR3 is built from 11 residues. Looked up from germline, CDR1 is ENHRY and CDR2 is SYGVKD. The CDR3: CAISESYGYTF. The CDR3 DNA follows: TGTGCCATCAGTGAGTCGTATGGCTACACCTTC.

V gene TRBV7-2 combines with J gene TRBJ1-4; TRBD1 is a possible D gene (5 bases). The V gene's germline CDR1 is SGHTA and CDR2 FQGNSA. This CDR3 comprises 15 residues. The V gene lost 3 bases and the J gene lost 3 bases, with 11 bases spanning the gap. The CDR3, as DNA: TGTGCCAGCAGCTTCAACAGGATGCCTAATGAAAAACTGTTTTTT. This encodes CASSFNRMPNEKLFF.

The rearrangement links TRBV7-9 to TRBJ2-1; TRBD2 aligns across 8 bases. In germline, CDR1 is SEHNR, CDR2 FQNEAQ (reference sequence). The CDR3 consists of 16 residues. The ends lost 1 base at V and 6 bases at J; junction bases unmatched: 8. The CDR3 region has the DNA TGTGCCAGCAGCTTAGGAGGTAGCGGGACGGGCAATGAGCAGTTCTTC. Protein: CASSLGGSGTGNEQFF.